This entry describes one TCR beta chain. Its target is unknown. The sample is drawn from a study of cytomegalovirus exposure and HLA in healthy donors. With 4 bases clipped from V and 4 bases from J, the junction kept 20 bases outside the gene matches. Per the germline V gene, CDR1 is MGHRA and CDR2 is YSYEKL. The CDR3 is made up of 21 amino acids. General study findings and limits: As confirmed in vitro, a few CMV-associated chains were specific for CMV antigens.

Measured with immunoSEQ multiplex PCR; TCRdb has only the in-frame clones, and not every one. The sample has 250,000 to 350,000 clones; approximately 90% are singletons. This chain uses TRBV4-1 with TRBJ2-6; TRBD2 aligns across 9 bases. Sequencing was performed on PBMCs. This sequence originates from a woman aged 18-29 years in good health and CMV-seronegative. CDR3 DNA sequence: TGCGCCAGCAGCCCGGGGGGGCTAGCGGGGCCACGAGCTCGAGGGGCCAACGTCCTGACTTTC. Protein sequence: CASSPGGLAGPRARGANVLTF.